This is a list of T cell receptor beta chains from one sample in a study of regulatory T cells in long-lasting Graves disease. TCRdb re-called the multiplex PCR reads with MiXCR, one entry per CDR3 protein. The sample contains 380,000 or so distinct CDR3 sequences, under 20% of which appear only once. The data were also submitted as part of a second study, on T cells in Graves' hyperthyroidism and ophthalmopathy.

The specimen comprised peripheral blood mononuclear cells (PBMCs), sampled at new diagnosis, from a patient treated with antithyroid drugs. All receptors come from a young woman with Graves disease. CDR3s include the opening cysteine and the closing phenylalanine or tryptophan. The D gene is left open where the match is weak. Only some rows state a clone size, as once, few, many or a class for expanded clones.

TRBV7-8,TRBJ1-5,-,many,CASSFRAQVDSNQPQHF,TGTGCCAGCAGCTTCCGAGCGCAGGTTGATAGCAATCAGCCCCAGCATTTT
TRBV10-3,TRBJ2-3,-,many,CAISESGGNLGDPQYF,TGTGCCATCAGTGAGTCAGGCGGGAACCTTGGGGATCCGCAGTATTTT
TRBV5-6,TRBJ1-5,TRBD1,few,CASSFRFGQGAGQPQHF,TGTGCCAGCAGCTTCAGGTTCGGCCAGGGGGCAGGTCAGCCCCAGCATTTT
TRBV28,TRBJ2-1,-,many,CASSLDWYNEQFF,TGTGCCAGCAGCTTGGACTGGTACAATGAGCAGTTCTTC
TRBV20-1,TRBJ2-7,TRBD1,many,CSAISPTGVSYEQYF,TGCAGTGCTATTTCCCCCACAGGGGTCTCCTACGAGCAGTACTTC
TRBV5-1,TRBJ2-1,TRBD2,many,CASSLGLAGPSSYNEQFF,TGTGCCAGCAGCCTGGGACTAGCGGGACCAAGCTCCTACAATGAGCAGTTCTTC
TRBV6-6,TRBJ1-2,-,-,CASSYSTLGTPTNYGYTF,TGTGCCAGCAGTTACTCGACCTTAGGGACTCCTACCAACTATGGCTACACCTTC
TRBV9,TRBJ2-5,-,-,CASSRASDQQETQYF,TGTGCCAGCAGCAGGGCTAGCGACCAACAAGAGACCCAGTACTTC
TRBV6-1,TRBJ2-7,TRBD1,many,CASSADRTSYEQYF,TGTGCCAGCAGCGCGGACAGGACCTCTTACGAGCAGTACTTC
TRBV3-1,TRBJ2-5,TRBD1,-,CASSQGDRKETQYF,TGTGCCAGCAGCCAGGGGGACAGAAAAGAGACCCAGTACTTC
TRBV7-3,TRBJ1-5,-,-,CASSQQGREQPQHF,TGTGCCAGCAGCCAGCAGGGAAGGGAGCAGCCCCAGCATTTT
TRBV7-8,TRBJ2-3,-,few,CASSLGRVRGTDTQYF,TGTGCCAGCAGCTTAGGAAGAGTCCGGGGCACAGATACGCAGTATTTT
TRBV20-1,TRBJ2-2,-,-,CSARDAGELFF,TGCAGTGCTAGAGACGCCGGGGAGCTGTTTTTT
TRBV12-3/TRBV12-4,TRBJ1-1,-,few,CASSPRPWNTEAFF,TGTGCCAGCAGTCCCCGGCCCTGGAACACTGAAGCTTTCTTT
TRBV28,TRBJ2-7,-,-,CASSEYIGEEQYF,TGTGCCAGCAGTGAATACATAGGGGAAGAGCAGTACTTC
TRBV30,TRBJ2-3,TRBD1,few,CAWSQGAGRTDTQYF,TGTGCCTGGAGTCAGGGGGCCGGCCGCACAGATACGCAGTATTTT
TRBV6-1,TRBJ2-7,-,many,CASSEGVTYLEDEQYF,TGTGCCAGCAGTGAAGGGGTCACCTATTTAGAGGACGAGCAGTACTTC
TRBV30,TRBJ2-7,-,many,CAWSGTAYEQYF,TGTGCCTGGAGTGGGACAGCCTACGAGCAGTACTTC
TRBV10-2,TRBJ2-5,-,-,CASSELGTETQYF,TGCGCCAGCAGTGAGCTGGGGACCGAGACCCAGTACTTC
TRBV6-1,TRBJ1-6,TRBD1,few,CASSYGTGNYNSPLHF,TGTGCCAGCAGCTACGGGACAGGGAATTATAATTCACCCCTCCACTTT
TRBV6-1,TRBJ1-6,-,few,CASSEDGGYSSPLHF,TGTGCCAGCAGTGAAGACGGGGGGTATAGTTCACCCCTCCACTTT
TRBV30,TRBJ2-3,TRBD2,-,CAWSVLAGESTDTQYF,TGTGCCTGGAGTGTACTAGCGGGGGAGAGCACAGATACGCAGTATTTT
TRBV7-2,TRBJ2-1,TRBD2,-,CASSSQGGLAGTVVDEQFF,TGTGCCAGCAGCTCCCAAGGGGGACTAGCGGGGACGGTGGTCGATGAGCAGTTCTTC
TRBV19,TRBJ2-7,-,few,CASTGSDPNSYEQYF,TGTGCCAGTACCGGCTCGGATCCGAATTCCTACGAGCAGTACTTC
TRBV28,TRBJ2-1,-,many,CASSLKLSKSGRRTNEQFF,TGTGCCAGCAGTTTAAAGCTGTCCAAGTCGGGGAGAAGAACCAATGAGCAGTTCTTC
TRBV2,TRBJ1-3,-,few,CASSEAVPNTIYF,TGTGCCAGCAGTGAAGCGGTCCCAAACACCATATATTTT
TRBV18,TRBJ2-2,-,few,CASSEYKDRTKNTGELFF,TGTGCCAGCTCAGAATATAAAGATCGGACAAAGAACACCGGGGAGCTGTTTTTT
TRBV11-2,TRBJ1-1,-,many,CASRPGRGMVDTEAFF,TGTGCCAGCAGGCCTGGGAGGGGAATGGTCGACACTGAAGCTTTCTTT
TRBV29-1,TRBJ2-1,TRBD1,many,CSVVLPGQAYNEQFF,TGCAGCGTTGTCCTTCCGGGACAGGCCTACAATGAGCAGTTCTTC
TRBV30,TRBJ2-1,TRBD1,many,CAWTPDRTSRQFF,TGTGCCTGGACCCCGGACAGGACTTCCCGGCAGTTCTTC
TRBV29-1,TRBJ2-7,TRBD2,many,CSVVAGGYEQYF,TGCAGCGTTGTAGCGGGGGGCTACGAGCAGTACTTC
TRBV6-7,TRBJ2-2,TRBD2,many,CASRDPGTTANTGELFF,TGTGCCAGCAGAGATCCCGGGACTACCGCGAACACCGGGGAGCTGTTTTTT
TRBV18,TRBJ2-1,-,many,CASSPGATYNEQFF,TGTGCCAGCTCACCCGGGGCCACGTACAATGAGCAGTTCTTC
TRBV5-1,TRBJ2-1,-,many,CASSSPGTNEQFF,TGCGCCAGCAGCTCCCCGGGTACAAATGAGCAGTTCTTC
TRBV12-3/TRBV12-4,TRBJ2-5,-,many,CASSLRDKTTQYF,TGTGCCAGCAGTTTACGGGACAAGACGACCCAGTACTTC
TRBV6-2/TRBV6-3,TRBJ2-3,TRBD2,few,CASSERLAGPRDTQYF,TGTGCCAGCAGTGAGAGACTAGCGGGGCCCCGAGATACGCAGTATTTT
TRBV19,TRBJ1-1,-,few,CASPAGTEAFF,TGTGCCAGCCCTGCCGGGACCGAAGCTTTCTTT
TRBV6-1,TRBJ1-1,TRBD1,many,CASSGGDTGGTEAFF,TGTGCCAGCAGTGGGGGAGATACAGGGGGCACTGAAGCTTTCTTT
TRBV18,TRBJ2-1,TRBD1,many,CANQGTGGTNEQFF,TGTGCCAACCAAGGGACAGGGGGCACGAATGAGCAGTTCTTC
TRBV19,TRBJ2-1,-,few,CASLARGHVNYNEQFF,TGTGCCAGCCTAGCGCGGGGGCATGTAAACTACAATGAGCAGTTCTTC
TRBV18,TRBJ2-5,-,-,CASSLGQGGPETQYF,TGTGCCAGCTCACTCGGACAGGGAGGGCCGGAGACCCAGTACTTC
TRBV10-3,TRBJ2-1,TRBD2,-,CAISTPGLAGYNEQFF,TGTGCCATCAGCACTCCGGGACTAGCGGGGTACAATGAGCAGTTCTTC
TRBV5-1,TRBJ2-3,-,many,CASFFEANTDTQYF,TGCGCCAGCTTCTTCGAAGCTAACACAGATACGCAGTATTTT
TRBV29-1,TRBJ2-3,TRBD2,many,CSATGTSGSLADTQYF,TGCAGCGCAACTGGGACTAGCGGGAGTCTCGCAGATACGCAGTATTTT
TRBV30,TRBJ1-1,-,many,CAWSDPDLMNTEAFF,TGTGCCTGGAGTGACCCGGACTTAATGAACACTGAAGCTTTCTTT
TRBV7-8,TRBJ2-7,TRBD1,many,CASSPRPGGFFYEQYF,TGTGCCAGCAGCCCCAGGCCAGGGGGCTTTTTCTACGAGCAGTACTTC
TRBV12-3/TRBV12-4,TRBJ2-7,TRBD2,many,CASRETGLAMGEQYF,TGTGCCAGCAGGGAGACGGGACTAGCGATGGGGGAGCAGTACTTC
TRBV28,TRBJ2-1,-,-,CASSFRSYEQFF,TGTGCCAGCAGTTTCAGGTCCTACGAGCAGTTCTTC
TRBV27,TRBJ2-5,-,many,CASSFRATATQYF,TGTGCCAGCAGCTTTCGAGCTACGGCGACCCAGTACTTC
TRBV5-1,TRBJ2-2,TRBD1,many,CASSFSDRVSGGELFF,TGTGCCAGCAGCTTTTCAGACAGGGTCTCGGGCGGGGAGCTGTTTTTT
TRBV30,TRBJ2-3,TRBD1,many,CAWSVGQGEDTQYF,TGTGCCTGGAGTGTCGGACAGGGAGAAGATACGCAGTATTTT
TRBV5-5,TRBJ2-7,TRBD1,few,CASSLLDLGQGYYEQYF,TGTGCCAGCAGCTTGTTGGACTTGGGACAGGGATACTACGAGCAGTACTTC
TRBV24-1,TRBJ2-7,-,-,CATSQTRGGEQYF,TGTGCCACCAGCCAGACCAGGGGTGGCGAGCAGTACTTC
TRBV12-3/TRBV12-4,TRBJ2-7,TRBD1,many,CASSPSQGAINEQYF,TGTGCCAGCAGTCCCAGTCAGGGGGCTATCAACGAGCAGTACTTC